The present TCR beta chain was sequenced within a study of regulatory T cells in long-lasting Graves disease. Study conclusions and caveats: No thyroid tissue was studied; the work used peripheral blood only.

Both iRepertoire HTBI primers and Arm-PCR of CDR3 regions were used to build the TCR beta libraries. TCRdb re-called the multiplex PCR reads through MiXCR, storing one row per CDR3 protein. The data hold 250,000 to 300,000 distinct CDR3 sequences, with more than 15% observed a single time. Of note for this clonotype: The antigen is not known.

This CDR3 spans 14 amino acids. V was clipped by 6 bases and J by 0 bases, with 11 bases between them. Germline V gives CDR1 KGHSH, CDR2 LQKENI. Time point in this sample: newly diagnosed GD, antithyroid drugs for less than 3 months. There was RNA extracted from PBMCs, and the TCR library was made from it. Under American Thyroid Association guidelines, Graves' disease was diagnosed. The sample was also linked to a second study, of T cells in Graves' hyperthyroidism and ophthalmopathy.

The clonotype was recovered from a woman aged 25 to 39 with Graves disease. The chain employs TRBV18 and TRBJ1-1, with a weak D call TRBD1 (5 bases). The sequencing used peripheral blood mononuclear cells (PBMCs), collected at new diagnosis, from a patient treated with antithyroid drugs. The CDR3: CASSPDSMNTEAFF. In DNA form, the CDR3 reads TGTGCCAGCTCGCCAGACAGTATGAACACTGAAGCTTTCTTT.